These 10 T cell receptor beta chains came from one sample sequenced in a study of blood T cell repertoires in COVID-19. TCRdb keeps only in-frame clones here, not all; method: immunoSEQ multiplex PCR. The data contain about 210,000 clones, approximately 78% of them singletons. Sequenced input: PBMCs or T cells enriched from blood (not recorded which). The receptors stem from a middle-aged man who had recovered from COVID-19.

CDR3 nucleotide sequence: TGTGCCAGCAGCTTAGCGGGACAGGGTTACAATGAGCAGTTCTTC. Its protein is CASSLAGQGYNEQFF. The V call is TRBV7-9, the J call TRBJ2-1; 9 nucleotides align to TRBD1. With 0 bases clipped from V and 4 bases from J, the junction kept 1 base outside the gene matches. CDR3 size: 15 residues. Germline V gives CDR1 SEHNR, CDR2 FQNEAQ (reference sequence). The whole variable domain, remainder taken from reference TRBV7-9 and TRBJ2-1, is DTGVSQNPRHKITKRGQNVTFRCDPISEHNRLYWYRQTLGQGPEFLTYFQNEAQLEKSRLLSDRFSAERPKGSFSTLEIQRTEQGDSAMYLCASSLAGQGYNEQFFGPGTRLTVL.

V gene TRBV2 combines with J gene TRBJ2-3, with D possibly being TRBD1 (6 bases). Per the germline V gene, CDR1 is SNHLY and CDR2 is FYNNEI. The CDR3 covers 14 residues. Trimming left V 9 bases short and J 9 bases short, with 22 bases between. CDR3 nucleotides: TGTGCCAGTCAGGGGTCGGAAGTTCGAAGGACGCAGTATTTT. It specifies CASQGSEVRRTQYF.

This chain connects TRBV6-1 to TRBJ1-5; maybe TRBD1 (6 bases). CDR1 and CDR2 (germline): MNHNS, SASEGT. The V and J ends lost 5 bases and 4 bases respectively, with 12 bases between them. This CDR3 has 14 residues. For the CDR3, the DNA is TGTGCCAGCAGTTCAACCACAGGGAATCAGCCCCAGCATTTT. It specifies CASSSTTGNQPQHF.

The chain has TRBV5-1 and TRBJ2-5; 10 bases map to TRBD2. Trimming at V came to 2 bases and at J to 4 bases, leaving 8 bases not matched to a gene. CDR1 and CDR2 from the germline V gene are SGHRS and YFSETQ. The CDR3 is 16 residues long. CDR3 sequence reads: CASSFGSSGSGETQYF. CDR3 nucleotides: TGCGCCAGCAGCTTCGGATCTAGCGGGAGCGGAGAGACCCAGTACTTC.

This clone appeared a few times. The chain couples TRBV7-2 to TRBJ2-7, with 8 bases aligning to TRBD1. The germline CDR1 and CDR2 sequences are SGHTA and FQGNSA. This CDR3 spans 15 amino acids. The junction had 5 bases not matched to a gene; V was cut back by 1 base and J by 3 bases. CDR3 amino acids: CASSLGTGPGYEQYF. The DNA of the CDR3 is TGTGCCAGCAGCTTAGGGACAGGGCCTGGCTACGAGCAGTACTTC.

This chain connects TRBV2 to TRBJ2-3; possibly TRBD1 for D (6 bases). Trimming removed 6 bases at V and 1 base at J, with 8 bases between. The CDR3 length is 13 residues. Germline CDR1 SNHLY, CDR2 FYNNEI. The CDR3 region has the DNA TGTGCCAGCAGGGGGGCAGGCACAGATACGCAGTATTTT. It specifies CASRGAGTDTQYF.

This clone has a handful of counts. This rearrangement joins TRBV7-8 to TRBJ1-4, with unresolved D. The CDR3 contains 14 residues. Germline CDR1 SGHVS, CDR2 FQNEAQ. The germline V and J ends were trimmed by 5 bases and 7 bases, with 14 bases remaining between them. CDR3 nucleotide sequence: TGTGCCAGCAGCCGACGGACTTATAGTGAAAAACTGTTTTTT. Its protein product is CASSRRTYSEKLFF.

The gene calls are TRBV6-5 and TRBJ2-3; D is unresolved. Trimming removed 2 bases at V and 1 base at J, with 13 bases between. This CDR3 has 16 residues. Per the germline V gene, CDR1 is MNHEY and CDR2 is SVGAGI. CDR3 coding DNA: TGTGCCAGCAGTTACCGGTCCGGAGTTGGCACAGATACGCAGTATTTT. The encoded protein is CASSYRSGVGTDTQYF.

As to this clone: The sample has other DNA sequences that encode this CDR3 too. The chain uses TRBV2 and TRBJ1-1; the D gene is possibly TRBD1 (5 bases). V lost 4 bases and J 1 base, leaving 7 bases between the germline ends. The CDR3 contains 13 residues. Germline values: CDR1 SNHLY, CDR2 FYNNEI. CDR3 region: CASSARGNTEAFF. As DNA, the CDR3 is TGTGCCAGCAGTGCTAGGGGGAACACTGAAGCTTTCTTT.

V gene TRBV3-1 (or the pseudogene TRBV3-2) combines with J gene TRBJ1-5, with 7 positions matching TRBD1. Germline V gene lookup returns CDR1 LGHDT and CDR2 YNNKEL (reference sequence). V lost 4 bases and J lost 0; bases outside the gene matches: 6. The CDR3 is 16 residues long. CDR3 nucleotide sequence: TGTGCCAGCAGCCGAACAGGGGACCTTAGCAATCAGCCCCAGCATTTT. Protein product: CASSRTGDLSNQPQHF.